Here is one T cell receptor (beta chain) with its context. Sequenced by immunoSEQ multiplex PCR; TCRdb stores in-frame clones only, minus some. In the table there are under 200,000 clones, 91% of which are singletons. The data are from a study of cytomegalovirus exposure and HLA in healthy donors. The donors were part of the validation cohort of 120 subjects. That cohort was separate from the first cohort, which comprised about 670 subjects. The sequencing sample was made of PBMCs. The sequence was obtained from a woman aged 18 to 35 in good health and CMV-seropositive.

CDR3 nucleotide sequence: TGCAGCGTTTCTGAGGGCACGAGCTCCTACGAGCAGTACTTC. Its translation is CSVSEGTSSYEQYF. The chain employs TRBV29-1 and TRBJ2-7, with D possibly matching TRBD2 (5 bases). With 5 bases removed from V and 0 bases from J, the gap between germline ends came to 14 bases. Germline loops: CDR1 SQVTM, CDR2 ANQGSEA. This CDR3 region has 14 residues.